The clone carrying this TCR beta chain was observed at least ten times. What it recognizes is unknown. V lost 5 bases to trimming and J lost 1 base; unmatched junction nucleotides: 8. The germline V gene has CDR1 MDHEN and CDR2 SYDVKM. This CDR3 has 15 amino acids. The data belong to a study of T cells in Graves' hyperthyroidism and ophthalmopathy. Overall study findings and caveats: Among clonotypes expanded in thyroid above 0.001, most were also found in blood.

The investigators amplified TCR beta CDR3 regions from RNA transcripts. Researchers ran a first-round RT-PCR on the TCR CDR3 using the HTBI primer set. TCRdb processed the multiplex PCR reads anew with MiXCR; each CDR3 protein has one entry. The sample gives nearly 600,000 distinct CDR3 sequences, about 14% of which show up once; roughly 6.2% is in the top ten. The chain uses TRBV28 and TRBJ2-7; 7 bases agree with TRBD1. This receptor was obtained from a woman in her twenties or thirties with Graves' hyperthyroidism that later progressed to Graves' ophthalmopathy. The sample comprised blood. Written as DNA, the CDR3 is TGTGCCAGCAGTCGACGACAGGGCCTATCCTACGAGCAGTACTTC. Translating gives CASSRRQGLSYEQYF.